The clone carrying this T cell receptor beta chain has a single count. The antigen remains undetermined. A multiplex PCR was run with 60 Vbeta primers and 13 Jbeta primers. The repertoire was sequenced with immunoSEQ multiplex PCR; TCRdb's copy has only in-frame clones and lacks some. The data contain 110,000 or so clones, 70% to 85% of them singletons. The sample comes from a study of cytomegalovirus exposure and HLA in healthy donors. Overall study results and limits: V segments that were indistinguishable, TRBV6-2 and TRBV6-3 among them, were omitted from analysis. Presence/absence analyses assumed roughly uniform sequencing depth across donors. Most of the TCR beta V segments (in an earlier analysis) were productive either about 87% or about 30% of the time.

After removal of 3 bases from V and 0 bases from J, the junction contained 5 bases not matched to a gene. This CDR3 comprises 15 residues. The germline V gene has CDR1 SGDLS and CDR2 YYNGEE. The sample consisted of PBMCs. The chain is built from TRBV9 and TRBJ1-1, with 7 bases fitting TRBD1. This TCR derives from a young woman in good health and CMV-seronegative. CDR3 sequence: CASSGQGTMNTEAFF. In DNA form, the CDR3 reads TGTGCCAGCAGCGGACAGGGCACCATGAACACTGAAGCTTTCTTT.